This T cell receptor (beta chain) was sequenced in a study of T cells in Graves' hyperthyroidism and ophthalmopathy (dated by TCRdb to the late 2010s). In the study overall: Peripheral blood was collected at initial diagnosis, before any treatment. Whether ophthalmopathy could be predicted prospectively was tested in an independent validation cohort made up of under 20 hyperthyroidism patients plus 17 patients who later progressed to ophthalmopathy. TCR Vbeta CDR3 sequencing of 135 peripheral blood samples (approximately 44 ophthalmopathy, 75 hyperthyroidism and roughly 17 progressor patients) is reported in the paper. After blood sampling, hyperthyroidism patients were treated with methimazole at a starting dose of 30 mg daily, and ophthalmopathy patients were treated with high-dose intravenous methylprednisolone. The study also compared thyroid tissue and blood T-cell repertoires from more than five Graves' hyperthyroidism patients. The approximately 90 discovery patients were randomly split 7:3 into training and test sets. To identify distinguishing TCR V-J signatures, a discovery cohort of 100 or so patients was used, comprising 40 to 45 with Graves' ophthalmopathy and 55 to 65 with stable Graves' hyperthyroidism. General study outcomes and caveats: Most expanded thyroid clonotypes (frequency above 0.001) were also found in blood, which suggests that blood repertoires may mirror thyroid immune responses. A 13 V-J signature model separated ophthalmopathy from stable hyperthyroidism, with approximately 87% sensitivity and just under 84% specificity in cross-validation and 80%/75% in testing. No statistical method was used to set the sample size in advance, and investigators knew the group allocation. In validation, progression to ophthalmopathy was predicted by the model with around 71% sensitivity and roughly 76% specificity, a median of about 6 months before onset.

The TCR beta CDR3 regions were amplified from the RNA transcripts. The first round of RT-PCR for the TCR CDR3 was performed with the HTBI primer set and the Qiagen OneStep RT-PCR kit. The libraries were constructed in a second round of multiplex PCR and then size-selected and purified. The libraries were sequenced on an Illumina HiSeq2000 using paired-end 100 bp reads. The paper's data handling went like this. Raw data were processed with SOAPnuke, discarding reads with adapters, uncalled bases, mean Phred below 15, or no exact constant-primer or identifier match. COPE v1.2.5 was used to merge the high-quality paired reads, and each unique nucleotide sequence was defined as a clonotype. MiTCR v1.1 was used to align the clonotypes against IMGT TRBV, TRBD and TRBJ reference segments. Analysis was restricted to V-J combinations with a frequency above 0.0001, which covered roughly 99% of repertoires. A TCS score was defined as the ratio between F50 (clonal expansion) and ExV (chaos), using BLOSUM62-based TCRdist between CDR3 peptides within each V-J. Welch's t-statistics and random forest reduced just over 500 V-J features to about 12, which were used in a naive Bayes classifier (R e1071). TCRdb took the public reads, trimmed them with fastp at Q25, ran MiXCR for clone calling and kept in-frame beta chains. When rows share a CDR3 protein, they turn into one entry using the most common DNA and genes. Clone size and V and J calls follow TCRdb, not the original study. This sample is represented by about 400,000 distinct CDR3 sequences; around a sixth of them were singletons. The ten largest clones represent 11% to 15% of the sample.

The CDR3 goes from the cysteine to the phenylalanine over 13 residues. The read is trimmed to its CDR3 DNA, 39 bases read in frame from base 1. V loses 5 bases, J loses 4 bases, and the germline ends lie 11 bases apart. Stable Graves' hyperthyroidism was defined as the absence of progression to ophthalmopathy over 18 months of follow-up. Hyperthyroidism patients were newly diagnosed, had a disease duration of under 2 months, and were aged 18 to 65 years. Any patient with an uncontrolled infection, another autoimmune disease, pregnancy or lactation was excluded. Diagnoses were established on the basis of clinical symptoms, serum thyroxine and TRAb, thyroid ultrasound, and orbital computed tomography. Ficoll-Paque density gradient centrifugation was used to isolate PBMCs from under 11 ml of fresh peripheral blood. Total RNA was extracted with Trizol reagent, and quality was checked on an Agilent 2100 Bioanalyzer.

This clonotype was recorded at least ten times. Its antigen is unknown. The sample holds no much larger clone one base away, and base qualities are not on file. The receptor's source is a woman under 30 with Graves' hyperthyroidism. The sequence links TRBV12-3 or TRBV12-4 to TRBJ1-2; the D gene is possibly TRBD1, with 6 bases matching. The sequencing sample was made of blood. The CDR3: CASSPGQTYGYTF. The nucleotide sequence is given as TGTGCCAGCAGTCCCGGACAGACCTATGGCTACACCTTC.